Listed below are T cell receptor beta chains from one sample, sequenced in a study of response to subunit inactivated influenza vaccine. One entry per CDR3 protein, called by TCRdb with MiXCR from the RT-PCR reads. The sample lists 560,000 or so distinct CDR3 sequences; about 7.6% were seen once. Sequencing was performed on PBMCs from blood, taken less than 30 months after vaccination. The receptors were gathered from a man between 50 and 75 years old who received an inactivated influenza vaccine. Both conserved end residues are part of each CDR3. A D gene is named only where the DNA matches it firmly. The listing skips clone size in some rows; elsewhere it reads once, few, many or a size class.

D gene: .
J gene: TRBJ1-5
clone size: few
V gene: TRBV16
CDR3 DNA: TGTGCCAGCAGCCCCGGACCCCGCAATCAGCCCCAGCATTTT
CDR3 protein: CASSPGPRNQPQHF

D gene: .
J gene: TRBJ2-3
clone size: few
V gene: TRBV7-9
CDR3 DNA: TGTGCCAGCAGCTTAGTGGGCGGGGCGAGCACAGATACGCAGTATTTT
CDR3 protein: CASSLVGGASTDTQYF

D gene: TRBD2
J gene: TRBJ2-1
clone size: .
V gene: TRBV7-2
CDR3 DNA: TGTGCCAGCAGCTTCCTTCGCGGGAGAACCTACAATGAGCAGTTCTTC
CDR3 protein: CASSFLRGRTYNEQFF

D gene: .
J gene: TRBJ2-7
clone size: many
V gene: TRBV12-3/TRBV12-4
CDR3 DNA: TGTGCCAGCAGTCCTGACAGCATCAATTACGAGCAGTACTTC
CDR3 protein: CASSPDSINYEQYF

D gene: .
J gene: TRBJ1-6
clone size: few
V gene: TRBV6-1
CDR3 DNA: TGTGCCAGCACCAGAGACCAGGCGGGGAATTCACCCCTCCACTTT
CDR3 protein: CASTRDQAGNSPLHF

D gene: TRBD1
J gene: TRBJ2-7
clone size: .
V gene: TRBV7-9
CDR3 DNA: TGTGCCAGCAGCTTAGTCGGGCAGGGGGTCTACGAGCAGTACTTC
CDR3 protein: CASSLVGQGVYEQYF

D gene: TRBD2
J gene: TRBJ2-7
clone size: .
V gene: TRBV7-2
CDR3 DNA: TGTGCCAGCAGCGGGAGGGGCTTCGGCTACGAGCAGTACTTC
CDR3 protein: CASSGRGFGYEQYF

D gene: .
J gene: TRBJ1-1
clone size: few
V gene: TRBV6-1
CDR3 DNA: TGTGCCAGCAGTGAAGCCGGGGCACCGCCTGAAGCTTTCTTT
CDR3 protein: CASSEAGAPPEAFF

D gene: .
J gene: TRBJ2-4
clone size: .
V gene: TRBV3-1
CDR3 DNA: TGTGCCAGCAGCACCCACAGGAAAAACATTCAGTACTTC
CDR3 protein: CASSTHRKNIQYF

D gene: TRBD2
J gene: TRBJ2-2
clone size: .
V gene: TRBV12-3/TRBV12-4
CDR3 DNA: TGTACCTGCAGTCCGGGATCAGGGCGGGAGCACACCGGGGAGCTGTTTTTT
CDR3 protein: CTCSPGSGREHTGELFF

D gene: TRBD2
J gene: TRBJ2-1
clone size: few
V gene: TRBV20-1
CDR3 DNA: TGCAGTGCTAGAGCTAGGGACTTAGCGGGAGGCTACAATGAGCAGTTCTTC
CDR3 protein: CSARARDLAGGYNEQFF

D gene: TRBD2
J gene: TRBJ2-7
clone size: many
V gene: TRBV6-2/TRBV6-3
CDR3 DNA: TGTGCCAGCAGTTACTCGCTACAGCGGGGGGCAAACTACGAGCAGTACTTC
CDR3 protein: CASSYSLQRGANYEQYF

D gene: .
J gene: TRBJ2-7
clone size: .
V gene: TRBV10-3
CDR3 DNA: TGTGCCATCAGTGATCGGCCCTACGAGCAGTACTTC
CDR3 protein: CAISDRPYEQYF

D gene: .
J gene: TRBJ1-1
clone size: few
V gene: TRBV7-2
CDR3 DNA: TGTGCCAGCAGCCCGACTTCAAGAGGTCCTGAAGCTTTCTTT
CDR3 protein: CASSPTSRGPEAFF

D gene: .
J gene: TRBJ2-5
clone size: .
V gene: TRBV29-1
CDR3 DNA: TGCAGCGTCGCGCGACTAGGCCAAGAGACCCAGTACTTC
CDR3 protein: CSVARLGQETQYF

D gene: .
J gene: TRBJ2-3
clone size: few
V gene: TRBV20-1
CDR3 DNA: TGCAGTGCTAGCTTTCGCACAGATACGCAGTATTTT
CDR3 protein: CSASFRTDTQYF

D gene: .
J gene: TRBJ2-3
clone size: .
V gene: TRBV11-2
CDR3 DNA: TGTGCCAGCAGACGGGACCGCTGGGGCACAGATACGCAGTATTTT
CDR3 protein: CASRRDRWGTDTQYF

D gene: .
J gene: TRBJ2-7
clone size: .
V gene: TRBV4-1
CDR3 DNA: TGCGCCAGCAGCCGTTCCGGGACGGATTTTTACGAGCAGTACTTC
CDR3 protein: CASSRSGTDFYEQYF

D gene: .
J gene: TRBJ1-1
clone size: .
V gene: TRBV6-5
CDR3 DNA: TGTGCCAGCAGTTACTCGTTTAAGAACACTGAAGCTTTCTTT
CDR3 protein: CASSYSFKNTEAFF

D gene: .
J gene: TRBJ1-1
clone size: many
V gene: TRBV6-1
CDR3 DNA: TGTGCCAGCAGTGACAGAACGAACACTGAAGCTTTCTTT
CDR3 protein: CASSDRTNTEAFF

D gene: TRBD2
J gene: TRBJ2-1
clone size: few
V gene: TRBV28
CDR3 DNA: TGTGCCAGCAGTTTATTGCGGCTAGCGGGAACCTACAATGAGCAGTTCTTC
CDR3 protein: CASSLLRLAGTYNEQFF

D gene: TRBD2
J gene: TRBJ2-1
clone size: many
V gene: TRBV12-3/TRBV12-4
CDR3 DNA: TGTGCCAGCAGTTTTCTAGCGGGCGCGAATGAGCAGTTCTTC
CDR3 protein: CASSFLAGANEQFF

D gene: TRBD2
J gene: TRBJ2-7
clone size: .
V gene: TRBV4-2
CDR3 DNA: TGTGCCAGCAGCCAAGATGGACTAGCGGTGCCCGGGGAGCAGTACTTC
CDR3 protein: CASSQDGLAVPGEQYF

D gene: TRBD1
J gene: TRBJ1-6
clone size: .
V gene: TRBV7-8
CDR3 DNA: TGTGCCAGCAGCCCTCCCGTACAGGGGGCAAGCTCACCCCTCCACTTT
CDR3 protein: CASSPPVQGASSPLHF

D gene: TRBD2
J gene: TRBJ2-2
clone size: few
V gene: TRBV20-1
CDR3 DNA: TGCAGTGCTAGTATGCCTAGCGGGGGAGAATCGTCCGGGGAGCTGTTTTTT
CDR3 protein: CSASMPSGGESSGELFF

D gene: .
J gene: TRBJ1-2
clone size: few
V gene: TRBV10-3
CDR3 DNA: TGTGCCACCCTGCACGACGGGGCGGCGGGGGATGGCTACACCTTC
CDR3 protein: CATLHDGAAGDGYTF

D gene: .
J gene: TRBJ2-2
clone size: .
V gene: TRBV10-3
CDR3 DNA: TGTGCCATCAGCAAGACGGAGCGCGGGACCGGGGAGCTGTTTTTT
CDR3 protein: CAISKTERGTGELFF

D gene: TRBD1
J gene: TRBJ2-5
clone size: .
V gene: TRBV15
CDR3 DNA: TGTGCCACCAGCAGAACCAGACAGGGGATTGAGACCCAGTACTTC
CDR3 protein: CATSRTRQGIETQYF

D gene: .
J gene: TRBJ1-5
clone size: .
V gene: TRBV6-2/TRBV6-3
CDR3 DNA: TGTGCCAGCAGTACTCAGGGGCCCCAGCATTTT
CDR3 protein: CASSTQGPQHF

D gene: .
J gene: TRBJ1-1
clone size: many
V gene: TRBV7-2
CDR3 DNA: TGTGCCAGCAGCTTATCTGGGGGGGGGAACACTGAAGCTTTCTTT
CDR3 protein: CASSLSGGGNTEAFF

D gene: TRBD2
J gene: TRBJ2-7
clone size: few
V gene: TRBV7-9
CDR3 DNA: TGTGCCAGCAGCCGATCGGGACTAGCGGGAGGAGGAGAGCAGTACTTC
CDR3 protein: CASSRSGLAGGGEQYF

D gene: .
J gene: TRBJ2-7
clone size: many
V gene: TRBV18
CDR3 DNA: TGTGCCAGCTCACCCCCACACCTTTACGAGCAGTACTTC
CDR3 protein: CASSPPHLYEQYF

D gene: TRBD1
J gene: TRBJ2-7
clone size: .
V gene: TRBV18
CDR3 DNA: TGTGCCAGCTCACCACGGGACAGGGCAACCTACGAGCAGTACTTC
CDR3 protein: CASSPRDRATYEQYF

D gene: TRBD1
J gene: TRBJ2-2
clone size: few
V gene: TRBV7-3
CDR3 DNA: TGTGCCAGCAGTTCCTACAGGGGAACCGGGGAGCTGTTTTTT
CDR3 protein: CASSSYRGTGELFF

D gene: .
J gene: TRBJ2-3
clone size: .
V gene: TRBV4-3
CDR3 DNA: TGCGCCAGCAGCCTGACCGGCAAGGGGCTGAATACGCAGTATTTT
CDR3 protein: CASSLTGKGLNTQYF

D gene: .
J gene: TRBJ2-7
clone size: .
V gene: TRBV18
CDR3 DNA: TGTGCCAGCTCAGACGAAGGGGCGACGGAGCAGTACTTC
CDR3 protein: CASSDEGATEQYF

D gene: .
J gene: TRBJ1-5
clone size: few
V gene: TRBV6-2/TRBV6-3
CDR3 DNA: TGTGCCAGCACCCCAGGACGGGCCCTAGGATGGTCGCCCCAGCATTTT
CDR3 protein: CASTPGRALGWSPQHF

D gene: TRBD1
J gene: TRBJ1-6
clone size: .
V gene: TRBV25-1
CDR3 DNA: TGTGCCAGCAGTGAAAGTCGGACAGGGAGGGGGTCACCCCTCCACTTT
CDR3 protein: CASSESRTGRGSPLHF

D gene: .
J gene: TRBJ2-7
clone size: few
V gene: TRBV7-9
CDR3 DNA: TGTGCCAGCAGCAAGACCCACCTGGGGATGGAGCAGTACTTC
CDR3 protein: CASSKTHLGMEQYF

D gene: .
J gene: TRBJ1-1
clone size: few
V gene: TRBV7-2
CDR3 DNA: TGTGCCAGCACCCCTATGTCCGGCGGTGAAGCTTTCTTT
CDR3 protein: CASTPMSGGEAFF

D gene: .
J gene: TRBJ2-5
clone size: .
V gene: TRBV28
CDR3 DNA: TGTGCCAGCAGTTCCGGGACACTTCGCGAGACCCAGTACTTC
CDR3 protein: CASSSGTLRETQYF

D gene: .
J gene: TRBJ2-5
clone size: few
V gene: TRBV18
CDR3 DNA: TGTGCCAGCTCACCACGTTCCGAACAAGAGACCCAGTACTTC
CDR3 protein: CASSPRSEQETQYF

D gene: .
J gene: TRBJ2-5
clone size: many
V gene: TRBV7-9
CDR3 DNA: TGTGCCAGCAGCTTAGCGCTTGGAGAGACCCAGTACTTC
CDR3 protein: CASSLALGETQYF

D gene: TRBD1
J gene: TRBJ1-2
clone size: .
V gene: TRBV20-1
CDR3 DNA: TGCAGTGCTACCCGGGACAGGAGTGGCTACACCTTC
CDR3 protein: CSATRDRSGYTF

D gene: .
J gene: TRBJ1-5
clone size: few
V gene: TRBV28
CDR3 DNA: TGTGCCAGCAGTTCCCCCTGGGGGGTTAATCAGCCCCAGCATTTT
CDR3 protein: CASSSPWGVNQPQHF

D gene: TRBD1
J gene: TRBJ1-1
clone size: .
V gene: TRBV14
CDR3 DNA: TGTGCCAGCAGCCTAGGCGGGACAGGGTTGTGGACTGAAGCTTTCTTT
CDR3 protein: CASSLGGTGLWTEAFF

D gene: .
J gene: TRBJ2-6
clone size: few
V gene: TRBV4-1
CDR3 DNA: TGCGCCAGCAGCCAAGTCCGCGGGGAACTCGCTGGGGCCAACGTCCTGACTTTC
CDR3 protein: CASSQVRGELAGANVLTF

D gene: .
J gene: TRBJ2-7
clone size: .
V gene: TRBV4-2
CDR3 DNA: TGTGCCAGCAGCCCTATCCTCGGGACGGGTACCTACGAGCAGTACTTC
CDR3 protein: CASSPILGTGTYEQYF

D gene: .
J gene: TRBJ2-7
clone size: few
V gene: TRBV20-1
CDR3 DNA: TGCAGTGCCCAGACATCCTACGAGCAGTACTTC
CDR3 protein: CSAQTSYEQYF